This T cell receptor (beta chain) was identified during a study of blood T cell repertoires in COVID-19. Sequenced by immunoSEQ multiplex PCR; TCRdb stores in-frame clones only, minus some. Among a few hundred thousand clones listed, over 70% were seen once. Trimming stripped 6 bases from V and 4 bases from J, with 20 bases between. The CDR3 is made up of 17 amino acids. In germline, CDR1 is KGHDR, CDR2 SFDVKD. The genes are TRBV24-1 and TRBJ2-2; TRBD1 is a possible D gene (6 bases). Sequenced sample: peripheral blood. The TCR was taken from a woman aged 45-59 years with acute or convalescent COVID-19. CDR3: CATSLGRGQGSTGELFF. CDR3 coding DNA: TGTGCCACCAGTTTGGGTCGCGGTCAGGGGTCCACCGGGGAGCTGTTTTTT.